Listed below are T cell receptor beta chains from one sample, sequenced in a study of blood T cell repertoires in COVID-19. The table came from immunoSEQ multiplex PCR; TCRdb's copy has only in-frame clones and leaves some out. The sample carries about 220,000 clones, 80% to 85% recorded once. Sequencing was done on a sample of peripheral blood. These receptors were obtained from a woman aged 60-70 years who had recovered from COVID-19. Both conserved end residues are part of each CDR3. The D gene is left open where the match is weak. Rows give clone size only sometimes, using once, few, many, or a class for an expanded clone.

CDR3: CASSDRDFGYTF
DNA: TGTGCCAGCTCAGACAGGGACTTTGGCTACACCTTC
J: TRBJ1-2
size: NA
D: TRBD1
V: TRBV18

CDR3: CASSRTGTGEETQYF
DNA: TGTGCCAGCAGCCGAACCGGGACAGGGGAAGAGACCCAGTACTTC
J: TRBJ2-5
size: once
D: TRBD1
V: TRBV5-4

CDR3: CASSQDLLGTGLYNEQFF
DNA: TGCGCCAGCAGCCAAGACTTACTAGGGACAGGGCTATACAATGAGCAGTTCTTC
J: TRBJ2-1
size: NA
D: TRBD1
V: TRBV4-3

CDR3: CASSEGAGGPGDIQYF
DNA: TGTGCCAGCAGTGAGGGAGCGGGGGGGCCGGGCGACATTCAGTACTTC
J: TRBJ2-4
size: NA
D: TRBD2
V: TRBV6-4

CDR3: CASSRREDRLYEQYF
DNA: TGTGCCAGCAGCAGGAGAGAAGACAGACTCTACGAGCAGTACTTC
J: TRBJ2-7
size: NA
D: NA
V: TRBV6-5

CDR3: CASSPLAGGGYTF
DNA: TGTGCCAGCTCACCACTTGCGGGGGGAGGCTACACCTTC
J: TRBJ1-2
size: NA
D: NA
V: TRBV18

CDR3: CASSDRLINYGYTF
DNA: TGTGCCAGTAGTGACAGGCTTATTAACTATGGCTACACCTTC
J: TRBJ1-2
size: NA
D: NA
V: TRBV19

CDR3: CASSFRETNQPQHF
DNA: TGCGCCAGCAGCTTCCGGGAGACGAATCAGCCCCAGCATTTT
J: TRBJ1-5
size: NA
D: NA
V: TRBV4-1

CDR3: CASSNHNGTPVGNNSPLHF
DNA: TGTGCCAGCAGCAATCACAATGGGACACCGGTTGGGAATAATTCACCCCTCCACTTT
J: TRBJ1-6
size: NA
D: NA
V: TRBV21-1

CDR3: CASSTDRWVGEQYF
DNA: TGTGCCAGCAGCACGGACAGGTGGGTCGGCGAGCAGTACTTC
J: TRBJ2-7
size: NA
D: TRBD1
V: TRBV7-2

CDR3: CASSDLMGQTYSNQPQHF
DNA: TGTGCCAGCAGTGACCTGATGGGGCAGACATATAGCAATCAGCCCCAGCATTTT
J: TRBJ1-5
size: NA
D: NA
V: TRBV27

CDR3: CASSVGEDFSNYGYTF
DNA: TGTGCCAGCAGCGTAGGTGAGGACTTTTCTAACTATGGCTACACCTTC
J: TRBJ1-2
size: NA
D: NA
V: TRBV9

CDR3: CASSAVTGGTEAFF
DNA: TGTGCCAGCAGCGCTGTGACAGGGGGTACTGAAGCTTTCTTT
J: TRBJ1-1
size: NA
D: TRBD1
V: TRBV9

CDR3: CASSMGLAKSTQYF
DNA: TGTGCCAGTAGTATGGGACTAGCGAAATCGACCCAGTACTTC
J: TRBJ2-5
size: once
D: TRBD2
V: TRBV19

CDR3: CASSSDRIYEQYF
DNA: TGTGCCAGCAGTTCCGACAGAATCTACGAGCAGTACTTC
J: TRBJ2-7
size: NA
D: NA
V: TRBV6-5

CDR3: CASSSGQGGNQPQHF
DNA: TGTGCCAGTAGTAGTGGACAGGGAGGGAATCAGCCCCAGCATTTT
J: TRBJ1-5
size: once
D: TRBD1
V: TRBV19

CDR3: CATSRGVGKNSPLHF
DNA: TGTGCCACCAGCAGGGGAGTCGGGAAAAATTCACCCCTCCACTTT
J: TRBJ1-6
size: NA
D: NA
V: TRBV15

CDR3: CAISVSTSRGEANYGYTF
DNA: TGTGCCATCAGTGTCTCGACGAGCAGGGGGGAAGCTAACTATGGCTACACCTTC
J: TRBJ1-2
size: few
D: TRBD1
V: TRBV10-3

CDR3: CASSLEASGLGNEQFF
DNA: TGCGCCAGCAGCTTGGAGGCTAGCGGTTTGGGGAATGAGCAGTTCTTC
J: TRBJ2-1
size: NA
D: TRBD2
V: TRBV5-1

CDR3: CSVLTGGDYGYTF
DNA: TGCAGCGTACTCACAGGGGGCGACTATGGCTACACCTTC
J: TRBJ1-2
size: NA
D: TRBD1
V: TRBV29-1

CDR3: CASSSVGGRVSTNEKLFF
DNA: TGTGCCAGCTCATCAGTCGGGGGACGGGTTTCAACTAATGAAAAACTGTTTTTT
J: TRBJ1-4
size: NA
D: NA
V: TRBV18

CDR3: CASSEYFAGQGAWEQYF
DNA: TGTGCCAGCAGTGAATATTTCGCCGGACAGGGGGCATGGGAGCAGTACTTC
J: TRBJ2-7
size: NA
D: TRBD1
V: TRBV25-1

CDR3: CASSQDPEDHEQYF
DNA: TGTGCCAGCAGCCAAGACCCAGAGGATCACGAGCAGTACTTC
J: TRBJ2-7
size: NA
D: NA
V: TRBV3-1/TRBV3-2

CDR3: CACTLTGRWDYGYTF
DNA: TGTGCCTGCACCCTAACAGGGCGATGGGACTATGGCTACACCTTC
J: TRBJ1-2
size: NA
D: NA
V: TRBV30

CDR3: CASSLDRGPAEQYF
DNA: TGTGCCAGCAGCTTAGACAGGGGGCCTGCCGAGCAGTACTTC
J: TRBJ2-7
size: NA
D: TRBD1
V: TRBV7-9

CDR3: CASSENRGWGYNEQFF
DNA: TGTGCCAGCAGCGAAAACAGGGGCTGGGGATACAATGAGCAGTTCTTC
J: TRBJ2-1
size: NA
D: TRBD1
V: TRBV9

CDR3: CASSYWGRGETYEQYF
DNA: TGTGCCAGCAGTTACTGGGGCCGCGGGGAGACCTACGAGCAGTACTTC
J: TRBJ2-7
size: NA
D: NA
V: TRBV6-2/TRBV6-3

CDR3: CASSPGGLRSYEQYF
DNA: TGCGCCAGCAGCCCCGGGGGGCTACGCTCCTACGAGCAGTACTTC
J: TRBJ2-7
size: NA
D: NA
V: TRBV4-1

CDR3: CASSQDRDVPLHF
DNA: TGTGCCAGCAGCCAAGACAGGGACGTACCCCTCCACTTT
J: TRBJ1-6
size: NA
D: TRBD1
V: TRBV27

CDR3: CAISEQQGRAFF
DNA: TGTGCCATCAGTGAGCAACAGGGCAGAGCTTTCTTT
J: TRBJ1-1
size: NA
D: NA
V: TRBV10-3

CDR3: CASRPGGARSYEQYF
DNA: TGCGCCAGCAGGCCAGGGGGCGCCAGGTCCTACGAGCAGTACTTC
J: TRBJ2-7
size: NA
D: TRBD1
V: TRBV5-1

CDR3: CASSLRQGADEQFF
DNA: TGTGCCAGCAGCTTAAGACAGGGGGCGGACGAGCAGTTCTTC
J: TRBJ2-1
size: NA
D: TRBD1
V: TRBV7-3

CDR3: CASSEDRELDTEAFF
DNA: TGTGCCAGTAGTGAGGACAGGGAATTGGACACTGAAGCTTTCTTT
J: TRBJ1-1
size: NA
D: TRBD1
V: TRBV19

CDR3: CASSFGQGSEKLFF
DNA: TGCGCCAGCAGCTTCGGGCAGGGGAGTGAAAAACTGTTTTTT
J: TRBJ1-4
size: NA
D: NA
V: TRBV5-1

CDR3: CAWRASGGKTQYF
DNA: TGTGCCTGGAGGGCTAGCGGGGGGAAGACCCAGTACTTC
J: TRBJ2-5
size: NA
D: TRBD2
V: TRBV30

CDR3: CASSEMVAGGANEQFF
DNA: TGCGCCAGCAGTGAGATGGTAGCGGGGGGCGCCAATGAGCAGTTCTTC
J: TRBJ2-1
size: NA
D: TRBD2
V: TRBV10-1

CDR3: CASNQRGGINEKLFF
DNA: TGTGCCAGTAACCAAAGGGGGGGGATTAATGAAAAACTGTTTTTT
J: TRBJ1-4
size: NA
D: NA
V: TRBV19

CDR3: CASSLALRGYSPLHF
DNA: TGTGCCAGCAGCTTAGCACTCAGGGGCTATTCACCCCTCCACTTT
J: TRBJ1-6
size: NA
D: NA
V: TRBV7-9

CDR3: CASSNGAGGNTIYF
DNA: TGTGCCAGCAGCAACGGGGCGGGGGGAAACACCATATATTTT
J: TRBJ1-3
size: NA
D: NA
V: TRBV7-9

CDR3: CASGSPSSGGAHEQFF
DNA: TGCGCCAGCGGGTCTCCATCGAGCGGGGGGGCCCATGAGCAGTTCTTC
J: TRBJ2-1
size: NA
D: TRBD2
V: TRBV5-1

CDR3: CASSQLYRVPTYEQYF
DNA: TGCGCCAGCAGCCAACTATACAGGGTCCCGACCTACGAGCAGTACTTC
J: TRBJ2-7
size: NA
D: NA
V: TRBV4-3

CDR3: CAISPGTGYNEQFF
DNA: TGTGCCATCAGTCCCGGGACAGGCTACAATGAGCAGTTCTTC
J: TRBJ2-1
size: once
D: TRBD1
V: TRBV10-3

CDR3: CASSGRQGGTEAFF
DNA: TGTGCCAGCAGCGGACGACAGGGAGGAACTGAAGCTTTCTTT
J: TRBJ1-1
size: NA
D: TRBD1
V: TRBV5-4

CDR3: CASSVQGRTEAFF
DNA: TGTGCCAGCAGCGTACAGGGCCGTACTGAAGCTTTCTTT
J: TRBJ1-1
size: NA
D: NA
V: TRBV7-9

CDR3: CASSRGQGAKNSPLHF
DNA: TGTGCCAGCAGCCGGGGACAGGGGGCGAAAAATTCACCCCTCCACTTT
J: TRBJ1-6
size: few
D: TRBD1
V: TRBV3-1/TRBV3-2

CDR3: CASTLGEGAGGEQYF
DNA: TGCGCCAGCACCCTGGGGGAGGGCGCCGGTGGGGAGCAGTACTTC
J: TRBJ2-7
size: NA
D: TRBD2
V: TRBV5-1

CDR3: CATSGRGGRYEQYF
DNA: TGTGCCACCAGCGGGCGGGGGGGCAGGTACGAGCAGTACTTC
J: TRBJ2-7
size: NA
D: TRBD2
V: TRBV15

CDR3: CASSPGGPSTDTQYF
DNA: TGTGCCAGCAGCCCGGGGGGACCTAGCACAGATACGCAGTATTTT
J: TRBJ2-3
size: NA
D: TRBD2
V: TRBV9

CDR3: CASRQGNTEAFF
DNA: TGTGCCAGCAGACAGGGGAACACTGAAGCTTTCTTT
J: TRBJ1-1
size: NA
D: NA
V: TRBV2

CDR3: CASSHVNDEAFF
DNA: TGCGCCAGCAGTCATGTTAACGATGAGGCTTTCTTT
J: TRBJ1-1
size: NA
D: NA
V: TRBV4-1

CDR3: CASSGGTARRAFF
DNA: TGTGCCAGCAGCGGCGGGACAGCTAGGCGAGCTTTCTTT
J: TRBJ1-1
size: NA
D: TRBD1
V: TRBV5-4

CDR3: CASSLGAGVETQYF
DNA: TGTGCCAGCAGCTTAGGTGCAGGGGTGGAGACCCAGTACTTC
J: TRBJ2-5
size: NA
D: NA
V: TRBV7-9

CDR3: CSASTSGGFTDTQYF
DNA: TGCAGTGCTAGTACTAGCGGGGGGTTCACAGATACGCAGTATTTT
J: TRBJ2-3
size: NA
D: TRBD2
V: TRBV20-1

CDR3: CASSLGGAAYGYTF
DNA: TGCGCCAGCAGCTTGGGCGGGGCAGCATATGGCTACACCTTC
J: TRBJ1-2
size: NA
D: NA
V: TRBV5-1